Following are 17 T cell receptor beta chains from one sample sequenced in a study of T cells in Graves' hyperthyroidism and ophthalmopathy. Regions amplified from RNA transcripts were the TCR beta CDR3 regions. HTBI primers were used for first-round RT-PCR of the TCR CDR3. TCRdb reanalysed the multiplex PCR reads using MiXCR and keeps one entry per CDR3 protein. The sample has more than 500,000 distinct CDR3 sequences, roughly a sixth seen once. Sequenced sample: blood. The receptors stem from a woman aged 25 to 39 with Graves' ophthalmopathy.

This clonotype was seen repeatedly, ten times or more. The V and J genes are TRBV20-1 and TRBJ1-1; 8 bases are shared with TRBD1. The CDR3 consists of 15 residues. Per germline, CDR1 DFQATT and CDR2 SNEGSKA (reference sequence). Trimming took 5 bases from V and 3 from J; bases not matched to a gene: 11. CDR3 in amino acids: CSAARTGYVYTEAFF. DNA for the CDR3: TGCAGTGCTGCCCGGACAGGGTATGTTTACACTGAAGCTTTCTTT.

This sequence joins TRBV6-1 and TRBJ2-7, with D maybe TRBD2 (5 bases). This CDR3 spans 18 amino acids. Trimming shortened V by 4 bases and J by 3 bases, and 25 bases separated the two germline ends. Germline V gene lookup returns CDR1 MNHNS and CDR2 SASEGT. The DNA of the CDR3 is TGTGCCAGCAGTGTCCTAAGCGGCGTAGCGTATTTAGACTACGAGCAGTACTTC. This sequence encodes CASSVLSGVAYLDYEQYF.

This clonotype was observed many times. The genes are TRBV12-3 or TRBV12-4 and TRBJ2-2; 7 nucleotides agree with TRBD1. V shed 2 bases, J shed 6 bases, and the junction held 3 bases outside the gene matches. This CDR3 region has 14 residues. This CDR3 is CASSLHRGAGELFF. The DNA for the CDR3 is TGTGCCAGCAGTTTACACAGGGGAGCCGGGGAGCTGTTTTTT.

This clonotype was recorded many times. V is TRBV20-1 and J is TRBJ1-2, with 7 nucleotides matching TRBD1. The length of the CDR3 is 14 residues. Unmatched junction bases numbered 8, after V lost 5 bases and J lost 2 bases. Germline V CDR1 and CDR2: DFQATT, SNEGSKA (reference sequence). The CDR3 region has the DNA TGCAGTGCTCCCGACAAAGGGGGCAACTATGGCTACACCTTC. This encodes CSAPDKGGNYGYTF.

This chain links TRBV20-1 with TRBJ2-7, with 7 bases aligning to TRBD2. This CDR3 region has 14 residues. The V segment lost 0 bases and the J segment 0 bases; nucleotides outside the gene matches: 2. CDR1 is DFQATT and CDR2 is SNEGSKA in the germline V gene (reference sequence). CDR3 amino acids: CSARDGGGSYEQYF. CDR3 bases: TGCAGTGCTAGAGATGGGGGGGGCTCCTACGAGCAGTACTTC.

This clonotype was recorded a few times. The rearrangement joins TRBV10-3 to TRBJ1-2; TRBD1 matches 7 bases. The germline V gene encodes CDR1 ENHRY and CDR2 SYGVKD. Trimming at V came to 7 bases and at J to 11 bases, leaving 13 bases not matched to a gene. The CDR3 contains 13 residues. The CDR3 spells CAITPDRTMGYTF. The CDR3, as DNA: TGTGCCATCACTCCGGACAGGACGATGGGGTACACCTTC.

This clonotype was recorded many times. The chain carries TRBV5-5 and TRBJ2-2; 8 nucleotides line up with TRBD2. Germline CDR1 SGHKS, CDR2 YYEKEE (reference sequence). V dropped 3 bases and J dropped 1; count of bases not matched to a gene: 5. CDR3 length: 16 amino acids. In DNA, the CDR3 is TGTGCCAGCAGCTCGAGACTAGCGTTGAACACCGGGGAGCTGTTTTTT. Amino acid sequence: CASSSRLALNTGELFF.

This clonotype was seen ten or more times. The J gene is TRBJ2-2, the V gene TRBV5-1; D is ambiguous. Germline assignment: CDR1 SGHRS and CDR2 YFSETQ. The CDR3 length is 13 residues. V lost 2 bases and J lost 8, with 10 bases in between. CDR3 nucleotides: TGCGCCAGCAGCTTTGCCCTGGCTGGGGAGCTGTTTTTT. It specifies CASSFALAGELFF.

This clonotype was found many times. V gene TRBV2 combines with J gene TRBJ2-1, with 12 bases that match TRBD2. This CDR3 has 13 residues. After removal of 8 bases from V and 5 bases from J, the junction contained 1 base not matched to a gene. CDR1 and CDR2 from the germline V gene are SNHLY and FYNNEI. DNA of the CDR3: TGTGCCAGCGGACTAGCGGGGAACAATGAGCAGTTCTTC. It specifies CASGLAGNNEQFF.

The V call is TRBV6-2 or TRBV6-3, the J call TRBJ2-3; no clear D. CDR3 size: 15 residues. The ends were cut back, 5 bases at V and 2 bases at J, with 14 bases in the middle. Germline values: CDR1 MNHEY, CDR2 SVGEGT. The CDR3 loop is CASSQFRLLTDTQYF. The CDR3 DNA follows: TGTGCCAGCAGTCAATTCCGATTGCTCACAGATACGCAGTATTTT.

The sample holds a few counts of this clonotype. The V gene is TRBV28, the J gene TRBJ2-1, with 8 bases that match TRBD2. Germline CDR1 is MDHEN and CDR2 is SYDVKM. Unmatched junction bases numbered 10, after V lost 2 bases and J lost 7 bases. CDR3 length equals 16 residues. Written as DNA, the CDR3 is TGTGCCAGCAGTTTAGGTCGGGAGGGCCAACTAAATGAGCAGTTCTTC. Translating gives CASSLGREGQLNEQFF. Full variable domain (rest looked up from reference TRBV28 and TRBJ2-1): DVKVTQSSRYLVKRTGEKVFLECVQDMDHENMFWYRQDPGLGLRLIYFSYDVKMKEKGDIPEGYSVSREKKERFSLILESASTNQTSMYLCASSLGREGQLNEQFFGPGTRLTVL.

J is TRBJ1-2 and V is TRBV3-2; the table's D call, TRBD1, has no DNA check behind it. TRBV3-2 is a known pseudogene. This CDR3 has 16 residues. The CDR3: CASSQDLLSKNYGYTF. Written as DNA, the CDR3 is TGTGCCAGCAGCCAAGATCTACTGTCTAAGAACTATGGCTACACCTTC.

The genes are TRBV6-2 or TRBV6-3 and TRBJ1-2; D perhaps matches TRBD1 (6 bases). Germline V lookup: CDR1 MNHEY, CDR2 SVGEGT. V was clipped by 3 bases and J by 1 base, with 12 bases between them. The CDR3 covers 15 residues. In DNA form, the CDR3 reads TGTGCCAGCAGTTATCTCTTAGGGGGTAACTATGGCTACACCTTC. Translating it yields CASSYLLGGNYGYTF.

This clonotype was seen only a few times. V and J are TRBV9 and TRBJ1-5; D is unclear. Germline assignment: CDR1 SGDLS and CDR2 YYNGEE. Trimming took 4 bases from V and 0 from J, leaving 20 bases between them. CDR3 size: 18 residues. As DNA, the CDR3 is TGTGCCAGCAGCCTCGAGGAGCCGACGGCGTATAGCAATCAGCCCCAGCATTTT. Translation gives CASSLEEPTAYSNQPQHF.

This clonotype was counted at least ten times. The genes are TRBV2 and TRBJ2-1; possibly TRBD2 for D (5 bases). V lost 8 bases and J 7 bases, leaving 9 bases between the germline ends. CDR3 size: 11 residues. The germline gives CDR1 SNHLY, CDR2 FYNNEI. The CDR3 region is CASAGWNEQFF. The CDR3 nucleotides read TGTGCCAGCGCGGGCTGGAATGAGCAGTTCTTC.

The chain joins TRBV4-2 to TRBJ2-1, with D possibly being TRBD1 (5 bases). V was pared by 0 bases and J by 9 bases, with 12 bases between. CDR3 length: 14 amino acids. Germline V lookup: CDR1 LGHNA, CDR2 YNFKEQ. CDR3 amino acids: CASSQDWGRGEQFF. CDR3 nucleotide sequence: TGTGCCAGCAGCCAAGATTGGGGCCGCGGTGAGCAGTTCTTC.

The chain uses TRBV12-3 or TRBV12-4 and TRBJ1-3; 9 nucleotides match TRBD1. J gave up 5 bases and V 5 bases, and 7 bases lay outside the gene matches. The CDR3 is 15 residues long. CDR3 amino acids: CASSRTGVGRNTIYF. CDR3 nucleotide sequence: TGTGCCAGCAGTAGGACAGGGGTCGGTAGAAACACCATATATTTT.